These 25 T cell receptor beta chains originate from one sample sequenced in a study of blood T cell repertoires in COVID-19. Measured with immunoSEQ multiplex PCR; TCRdb has only the in-frame clones, and not every one. The sample lists 150,000 to 200,000 clones; approximately 90% were seen once. The sequenced material came from peripheral blood. These TCRs come from a human donor in a cohort sampled during active COVID-19.

About this clone itself: Other DNA sequences of this sample code for an identical CDR3. J is TRBJ2-7 and V is TRBV20-1; TRBD1 aligns across 9 bases. V gave up 5 bases and J gave up 4 bases; unmatched junction bases: 0. The CDR3 consists of 11 residues. From germline, CDR1 is DFQATT and CDR2 SNEGSKA (reference sequence). CDR3 DNA: TGCAGTGCTGGGACAGGGTACGAGCAGTACTTC. Its protein product is CSAGTGYEQYF.

V usage is TRBV29-1 and J usage is TRBJ2-3; 8 bases map to TRBD2. The CDR3 contains 14 residues. V shed 1 base and J 4 bases; nucleotides not matched to a gene: 4. Germline V gene data show CDR1 as SQVTM and CDR2 as ANQGSEA. The CDR3 sequence is CSVEARTSSDTQYF. CDR3 nucleotide sequence: TGCAGCGTTGAAGCCAGGACTAGCTCAGATACGCAGTATTTT.

This clone was recorded a few times. The chain joins TRBV7-9 to TRBJ1-6; maybe TRBD1 (5 bases). V was cut by 2 bases and J by 5 bases, with 7 bases left in between. Germline-derived CDR1 and CDR2 are SEHNR and FQNEAQ (reference sequence). This CDR3 spans 14 amino acids. The CDR3 DNA reads as TGTGCCAGCAGCTTAATACAGGATAATTCACCCCTCCACTTT. Its protein product is CASSLIQDNSPLHF.

J is TRBJ1-4 and V is TRBV25-1; 8 bases agree with TRBD1. Per the germline V gene, CDR1 is MGHDK and CDR2 is SYGVNS. Unmatched junction bases numbered 5, after V lost 5 bases and J lost 3 bases. This CDR3 region has 15 residues. The DNA of the CDR3 is TGTGCCAGCAGTAACCAGGGGGCGGCTAATGAAAAACTGTTTTTT. Translated: CASSNQGAANEKLFF.

The J gene is TRBJ2-3, the V gene TRBV15; 11 bases map to TRBD2. CDR3 length equals 18 residues. CDR1 and CDR2 from the germline V gene are LNHNV and YYDKDF (reference sequence). J lost 2 bases, V lost 0 bases, and 7 bases had no gene match. CDR3 DNA: TGTGCCACCAGCAGAGATACCCTAGCGGGGGGATCCACAGATACGCAGTATTTT. Translating gives CATSRDTLAGGSTDTQYF.

The chain uses TRBV4-3 and TRBJ1-3; TRBD1 might be the D (5 bases). The V end lost 3 bases, the J end lost 0 bases, and 9 bases lay between the germline ends. Looked up from germline, CDR1 is LGHNA and CDR2 is YSLEER. The CDR3 extends over 15 amino acids. For the CDR3, the DNA is TGCGCCAGCAGCCAGACAGCCGTCTCTGGAAACACCATATATTTT. Protein product: CASSQTAVSGNTIYF.

The chain couples TRBV20-1 to TRBJ2-7; 14 bases align to TRBD2. Looked up from germline, CDR1 is DFQATT and CDR2 is SNEGSKA (reference sequence). V lost 3 bases to trimming and J lost 4 bases; unmatched junction nucleotides: 5. This CDR3 region has 15 residues. CDR3 residues: CSASGTSGGIYEQYF. The CDR3 region has the DNA TGCAGTGCTAGTGGGACTAGCGGGGGCATTTACGAGCAGTACTTC.

The genes are TRBV7-8 and TRBJ2-1; weak D call: TRBD1 (7 bases). Between the trimmed V and J ends, which lost 4 bases and 0 bases, there was a span of 13 bases. The CDR3 is made up of 16 amino acids. Looked up from germline, CDR1 is SGHVS and CDR2 is FQNEAQ. In nucleotides, the CDR3 is TGTGCCAGCAGCTCAGTCAGGGGGGACTCCTACAATGAGCAGTTCTTC. Translation: CASSSVRGDSYNEQFF.

The rearrangement joins TRBV6-2 or TRBV6-3 to TRBJ1-2; TRBD1 might be the D (5 bases). Trimming pared 2 bases from V and 4 bases from J, leaving 14 bases between. This CDR3 contains 15 residues. The germline V gene has CDR1 MNHEY and CDR2 SVGEGT. CDR3 nucleotides: TGTGCCAGCAGTTACCCCACGGGGGGGATCTATGGCTACACCTTC. Translating gives CASSYPTGGIYGYTF.

This clone turned up a few times. The chain has TRBV4-1 and TRBJ2-2; D may be TRBD1 (5 bases). This CDR3 comprises 16 residues. V was trimmed by 3 bases and J by 1 base, leaving 12 bases between them. Per germline, CDR1 MGHRA and CDR2 YSYEKL. The CDR3 sequence: CASSQSLTVNTGELFF. The CDR3 DNA follows: TGCGCCAGCAGCCAGTCCTTGACAGTGAACACCGGGGAGCTGTTTTTT.

The rearrangement links TRBV9 to TRBJ1-5, with TRBD1 as a possible D gene (6 bases). The CDR3 extends over 16 amino acids. V lost 3 bases and J lost 0, with 13 bases in between. Per germline, CDR1 SGDLS and CDR2 YYNGEE. CDR3 nucleotide sequence: TGTGCCAGCAGCGCGGACAGCGCCGATAGCAATCAGCCCCAGCATTTT. Encoded protein: CASSADSADSNQPQHF.

This sequence joins TRBV7-2 and TRBJ1-2; 7 nucleotides agree with TRBD1. The ends lost 3 bases at V and 2 bases at J; junction bases unmatched: 0. There are 13 residues in the CDR3. Germline V gives CDR1 SGHTA, CDR2 FQGNSA. The CDR3 is CASSLGQNYGYTF. The CDR3 DNA follows: TGTGCCAGCAGCTTGGGACAGAACTATGGCTACACCTTC.

The rearrangement links TRBV5-1 to TRBJ2-1; 9 bases fit TRBD1. The CDR3 is 16 amino acids. The V gene end was trimmed by 4 bases and the J gene end by 4 bases; junction bases not matched to a gene: 9. Germline CDR1 and CDR2: SGHRS and YFSETQ. The CDR3, as DNA: TGCGCCAGCAGCCAGGAGATGGACAGGGGATACAATGAGCAGTTCTTC. It encodes CASSQEMDRGYNEQFF. The whole variable domain, remainder taken from reference TRBV5-1 and TRBJ2-1, is KAGVTQTPRYLIKTRGQQVTLSCSPISGHRSVSWYQQTPGQGLQFLFEYFSETQRNKGNFPGRFSGRQFSNSRSEMNVSTLELGDSALYLCASSQEMDRGYNEQFFGPGTRLTVL.

The chain joins TRBV28 to TRBJ1-5; 10 positions agree with TRBD1. CDR3 length equals 13 residues. The germline V gene encodes CDR1 MDHEN and CDR2 SYDVKM. Trimming removed 5 bases from V and 7 bases from J; junction bases left unmatched: 2. CDR3 coding DNA: TGTGCCAGCAGTGGACAGGGGGGACAGCCCCAGCATTTT. Protein product: CASSGQGGQPQHF. The entire variable domain, with the rest obtained from reference TRBV28 and TRBJ1-5, is as follows: DVKVTQSSRYLVKRTGEKVFLECVQDMDHENMFWYRQDPGLGLRLIYFSYDVKMKEKGDIPEGYSVSREKKERFSLILESASTNQTSMYLCASSGQGGQPQHFGDGTRLSIL.

The rearrangement links TRBV30 to TRBJ2-3, with 7 bases that match TRBD1. The V segment lost 4 bases and the J segment 0 bases; nucleotides outside the gene matches: 10. The CDR3 totals 16 residues. Germline values: CDR1 GTSNPN, CDR2 SVGIG (reference sequence). The CDR3 here is CAWTASETGSTDTQYF. The CDR3, as DNA: TGTGCCTGGACCGCTAGTGAGACAGGGAGCACAGATACGCAGTATTTT. Looking up the rest from reference TRBV30 and TRBJ2-3 gives the full variable domain: SQTIHQWPATLVQPVGSPLSLECTVEGTSNPNLYWYRQAAGRGLQLLFYSVGIGQISSEVPQNLSASRPQDRQFILSSKKLLLSDSGFYLCAWTASETGSTDTQYFGPGTRLTVL.

The genes are TRBV2 and TRBJ2-7; tentative D call: TRBD1 (6 bases). The CDR3 covers 15 residues. Looked up from germline, CDR1 is SNHLY and CDR2 is FYNNEI. The V end lost 4 bases, the J end lost 0 bases, and 13 bases lay between the germline ends. The CDR3 loop is CASSGQGQPSYEQYF. The CDR3, as DNA: TGTGCCAGCAGTGGACAAGGACAGCCCTCCTACGAGCAGTACTTC.

CDR3 protein: CASSDQSGLIEKLFF. CDR3 coding DNA: TGTGCCAGCAGTGACCAGTCAGGGTTGATCGAGAAACTGTTTTTT. V gene TRBV6-4 combines with J gene TRBJ1-4; possibly TRBD1 for D (5 bases). Germline values: CDR1 MRHNA, CDR2 SNTAGT. V shed 2 bases and J shed 11 bases, with 18 bases lying between them. The CDR3 runs to 15 residues.

The chain employs TRBV18 and TRBJ1-1; D gene uncertain. The CDR3 is made up of 15 amino acids. Germline CDR1 is KGHSH and CDR2 is LQKENI. V lost 0 bases and J 3 bases, leaving 11 bases between the germline ends. The CDR3 nucleotides read TGTGCCAGCTCACCACCCGGGGAATCCTACACTGAAGCTTTCTTT. It codes for CASSPPGESYTEAFF.

The chain recombines TRBV18 with TRBJ2-7; TRBD1 matches at 9 bases. V was clipped by 8 bases and J by 5 bases; unmatched bases: 10. The germline CDR1 and CDR2 sequences are KGHSH and LQKENI. The CDR3 length is 14 residues. CDR3 in DNA: TGTGCCAGCGCTACGACAGGGGGTTTGAACGAGCAGTACTTC. This sequence encodes CASATTGGLNEQYF.

The gene calls are TRBV11-3 and TRBJ2-5; no firm D call. There are 13 residues in the CDR3. Trimming took off 5 bases at V and 10 bases at J, with 17 bases between the two ends. Per germline, CDR1 SGHNT and CDR2 YENEEA. The CDR3 DNA reads TGTGCCAGCAGCCCCCGACTCCTATTTTTCCAGTACTTC. Residues: CASSPRLLFFQYF.

The V gene is TRBV6-5, the J gene TRBJ2-7, with TRBD1 matching over 8 bases. The germline V gene encodes CDR1 MNHEY and CDR2 SVGAGI. The V gene end was trimmed by 7 bases and the J gene end by 3 bases; junction bases not matched to a gene: 11. The CDR3 totals 15 residues. The CDR3 DNA reads TGTGCCAGCACTAAACAGGGACAGGACCACTACGAGCAGTACTTC. Its protein is CASTKQGQDHYEQYF.

The V gene is TRBV6-2 or TRBV6-3, the J gene TRBJ2-1; maybe TRBD2 (5 bases). The CDR3 sequence is 15 residues long. CDR1 is MNHEY and CDR2 is SVGEGT in the germline V gene. The germline V and J ends were trimmed by 2 bases and 4 bases, with 12 bases remaining between them. The CDR3 protein is CASSYVVSVYNEQFF. CDR3 DNA: TGTGCCAGCAGTTACGTGGTTAGCGTGTACAATGAGCAGTTCTTC.

The chain combines TRBV7-9 with TRBJ2-3, with 11 bases fitting TRBD2. Germline CDR1 is SEHNR and CDR2 is FQNEAQ (reference sequence). V was pared by 5 bases and J by 2 bases, with 6 bases of the junction left unmatched. This CDR3 has 16 residues. CDR3 loop: CASSTLAGGPTDTQYF. CDR3 DNA sequence: TGTGCCAGCAGCACCTTAGCGGGAGGGCCCACAGATACGCAGTATTTT.

The J gene is TRBJ2-5, the V gene TRBV5-1; 9 bases map to TRBD1. The germline V gene encodes CDR1 SGHRS and CDR2 YFSETQ. V trimming: 1 base; J trimming: 5 bases; junction bases outside the gene matches: 9. This CDR3 has 16 residues. The CDR3 DNA is TGCGCCAGCAGCTTGAGAAGGGGACAGGGTCGTGAGACCCAGTACTTC. It translates to CASSLRRGQGRETQYF.

V is TRBV9 and J is TRBJ1-3; 7 nucleotides match TRBD1. Trimming at V came to 2 bases and at J to 2 bases, leaving 1 base not matched to a gene. The germline gives CDR1 SGDLS, CDR2 YYNGEE. The CDR3 totals 14 residues. CDR3 protein: CASSVGQAGNTIYF. CDR3 DNA: TGTGCCAGCAGCGTCGGACAGGCTGGAAACACCATATATTTT. Based on the CDR3 plus reference TRBV9 and TRBJ1-3, the full variable domain is DSGVTQTPKHLITATGQRVTLRCSPRSGDLSVYWYQQSLDQGLQFLIQYYNGEERAKGNILERFSAQQFPDLHSELNLSSLELGDSALYFCASSVGQAGNTIYFGEGSWLTVV.